Below are 8 T cell receptor beta chains sequenced from a single sample in a study of blood T cell repertoires in COVID-19. Clones were sequenced by immunoSEQ multiplex PCR, and TCRdb holds only the in-frame ones, with some missing. The sample has roughly 150,000 clones; about 81% are singletons. The sequencing input was peripheral blood. These receptors all stem from a human donor in a cohort sampled during active COVID-19.

J is TRBJ1-4 and V is TRBV28, with D possibly matching TRBD1 (5 bases). The CDR3 loop spans 16 amino acids. Looked up from germline, CDR1 is MDHEN and CDR2 is SYDVKM. V dropped 2 bases and J dropped 3 bases, with 13 bases sitting between them. In DNA form, the CDR3 reads TGTGCCAGCAGTTTAGTAGGGGTTGGGGCTAATGAAAAACTGTTTTTT. The encoded protein is CASSLVGVGANEKLFF.

V is TRBV2 and J is TRBJ2-3; a possible D gene is TRBD2 (6 bases). V was pared by 11 bases and J by 1 base, with 13 bases between. Per germline, CDR1 SNHLY and CDR2 FYNNEI. The CDR3 length is 13 residues. This CDR3 reads CAGVPSGTDTQYF. The CDR3, as DNA: TGTGCCGGGGTCCCTAGCGGCACAGATACGCAGTATTTT.

This chain uses TRBV19 with TRBJ2-1; 9 positions match TRBD2. The CDR3 extends over 15 amino acids. From germline, CDR1 is LNHDA and CDR2 SQIVND (reference sequence). V trimming: 6 bases; J trimming: 1 base; junction bases outside the gene matches: 4. The CDR3 sequence: CASSNLAGSYNEQFF. The CDR3 nucleotides read TGTGCCAGTAGCAACCTAGCGGGGTCCTACAATGAGCAGTTCTTC.

This clone was recorded a few times. The CDR3 DNA is TGTGCCAGCAGCTTAGCTGGGACAGGGGACGAGCAGTACTTC. Translating gives CASSLAGTGDEQYF. This chain joins TRBV7-2 and TRBJ2-7; the match to TRBD1 covers 10 bases. The CDR3 contains 14 residues. Germline-derived CDR1 and CDR2 are SGHTA and FQGNSA. V gave up 0 bases and J gave up 5 bases; unmatched junction bases: 1.

The sample holds a few counts of this clone. The chain links TRBV9 to TRBJ2-4; possible D gene TRBD2, 5 bases. Germline V gives CDR1 SGDLS, CDR2 YYNGEE. The CDR3 sequence is 17 residues long. The V and J ends lost 3 bases and 0 bases respectively, with 16 bases between them. The CDR3 nucleotides are TGTGCCAGCAGCGCGACGGACTGGCGGCTAGCCAAAAACATTCAGTACTTC. Translation: CASSATDWRLAKNIQYF.

In its sample, this clone was seen many times. This chain connects TRBV7-9 to TRBJ1-2, with D unresolved. Trimming took 10 bases from V and 7 from J, leaving 25 bases between them. The CDR3 sequence is 15 residues long. Germline-derived CDR1 and CDR2 are SEHNR and FQNEAQ (reference sequence). DNA of the CDR3: TGTGCCACCGAAGACGGGGTCACTGACGAGAGTGGCTACACCTTC. Translation gives CATEDGVTDESGYTF.

The V gene is TRBV27, the J gene TRBJ1-5; 8 positions match TRBD1. The CDR3 has 15 residues. V shed 8 bases, J shed 5 bases, and the junction held 11 bases outside the gene matches. Looked up from germline, CDR1 is MNHEY and CDR2 is SMNVEV (reference sequence). The CDR3 DNA is TGTGCCAGCTCGATAGGGCAGGGGGCGGATCAGCCCCAGCATTTT. Translation: CASSIGQGADQPQHF.

The V call is TRBV28, the J call TRBJ1-5; D ambiguous. CDR1 MDHEN and CDR2 SYDVKM come from the germline V gene. V was cut by 8 bases and J by 7 bases, with 21 bases left in between. The CDR3 has 15 residues. DNA for the CDR3: TGTGCCAGCCAAGCGCCGGGGAATGCAGGCCAGCCCCAGCATTTT. It encodes CASQAPGNAGQPQHF.